The rows below give T cell receptor beta chains drawn from one sample of a study of T cells in Graves' hyperthyroidism and ophthalmopathy. TCRdb used MiXCR to reprocess the multiplex PCR reads, holding one entry per CDR3 protein. The table has fewer than 450,000 distinct CDR3 sequences, 18% seen once. What was sequenced was blood. The receptor set was obtained from a man between 18 and 35 years old with Graves' ophthalmopathy. Each CDR3 is given with its conserved first and last residue. The order of the fields is D gene, V gene, clone size, J gene, CDR3 DNA, CDR3 protein. The D gene is left open where the match is weak. Clone size is stated in some rows and not others, as once, few, many or a class when expanded.

d_gene: TRBD2
v_gene: TRBV6-6
abundance: many
j_gene: TRBJ2-3
CDR3nt: TGTGCCAGCAGTTACCAGCGGGGGGGCCTTGAGTATACGCAGTATTTT
CDR3aa: CASSYQRGGLEYTQYF

d_gene: NA
v_gene: TRBV28
abundance: many
j_gene: TRBJ1-2
CDR3nt: TGTGCCAGCACCTCCGCACAGGGATGGAACTATGGCTACACCTTC
CDR3aa: CASTSAQGWNYGYTF

d_gene: NA
v_gene: TRBV7-6
abundance: NA
j_gene: TRBJ1-2
CDR3nt: TGTGCCAGCAGCTCGAGGGGACGGAGGATTAACTATGGCTACACCTTC
CDR3aa: CASSSRGRRINYGYTF

d_gene: NA
v_gene: TRBV2
abundance: many
j_gene: TRBJ1-6
CDR3nt: TGTGCCAGCAGTGAAGGTTGGGCAGCCTATAATTCACCCCTCCACTTT
CDR3aa: CASSEGWAAYNSPLHF

d_gene: TRBD1
v_gene: TRBV9
abundance: NA
j_gene: TRBJ1-1
CDR3nt: TGTGCCAGCAGCGAGGGGACAGGGGGCTTGTATACTGAAGCTTTCTTT
CDR3aa: CASSEGTGGLYTEAFF

d_gene: NA
v_gene: TRBV12-3/TRBV12-4
abundance: many
j_gene: TRBJ2-2
CDR3nt: TGTGCCAGCAGTCCCCGTTCGGGCCTCCGCCAAGCCGGGGAGCTGTTTTTT
CDR3aa: CASSPRSGLRQAGELFF

d_gene: NA
v_gene: TRBV12-3/TRBV12-4
abundance: many
j_gene: TRBJ1-1
CDR3nt: TGTGCCAGCAGTACAGGGACATACAACACTGAAGCTTTCTTT
CDR3aa: CASSTGTYNTEAFF

d_gene: TRBD1
v_gene: TRBV20-1
abundance: few
j_gene: TRBJ1-5
CDR3nt: TGCAGTGCTAGTCTGACGACAGGGCTGTTGGGTATGGCCCAGCATTTT
CDR3aa: CSASLTTGLLGMAQHF

d_gene: NA
v_gene: TRBV9
abundance: few
j_gene: TRBJ2-3
CDR3nt: TGTGCCAGCAGCGGGGCTCAGCCCACAGATACGCAGTATTTT
CDR3aa: CASSGAQPTDTQYF

d_gene: TRBD2
v_gene: TRBV7-8
abundance: many
j_gene: TRBJ2-7
CDR3nt: TGTGCCAGCAGCTTAAACGGGAGGGACTACGAGCAGTACTTC
CDR3aa: CASSLNGRDYEQYF

d_gene: NA
v_gene: TRBV28
abundance: many
j_gene: TRBJ1-1
CDR3nt: TGTGCCAGCCAAGGGATAGCTTTACCAGAAGCTTTCTTT
CDR3aa: CASQGIALPEAFF

d_gene: NA
v_gene: TRBV28
abundance: many
j_gene: TRBJ1-6
CDR3nt: TGTGCCAGCAGCTTACAGGGCTTGGACTATAATTCACCCCTCCACTTT
CDR3aa: CASSLQGLDYNSPLHF

d_gene: TRBD1
v_gene: TRBV5-1
abundance: NA
j_gene: TRBJ1-1
CDR3nt: TGCGCCAGAAGGGGCAGGGGGAACACTGAAGTTTTCTTT
CDR3aa: CARRGRGNTEVFF

d_gene: TRBD1
v_gene: TRBV7-9
abundance: NA
j_gene: TRBJ1-1
CDR3nt: TGTGCCAGCAGCTTTGGGACAGGGAGCACTGAAGCTTTCTTT
CDR3aa: CASSFGTGSTEAFF

d_gene: TRBD1
v_gene: TRBV6-5
abundance: NA
j_gene: TRBJ1-2
CDR3nt: TGTGCCAGCAGTTACTCCGAATGGACAGGGAACTATGGCTACACCTTC
CDR3aa: CASSYSEWTGNYGYTF

d_gene: NA
v_gene: TRBV2
abundance: many
j_gene: TRBJ1-2
CDR3nt: TGTGCCAGCAGTAACCAGTTGGCCATCACGACCCCAAACTATGGCTACACCTTC
CDR3aa: CASSNQLAITTPNYGYTF

d_gene: NA
v_gene: TRBV6-2/TRBV6-3
abundance: NA
j_gene: TRBJ1-6
CDR3nt: TGTGCCAGCCGGGCCCCTAATTCACCCCTCCACTTT
CDR3aa: CASRAPNSPLHF

d_gene: NA
v_gene: TRBV6-6
abundance: few
j_gene: TRBJ1-1
CDR3nt: TGTGCCAGCAGTTACACAGCTATGAACACTGAAGCTTTCTTT
CDR3aa: CASSYTAMNTEAFF

d_gene: TRBD2
v_gene: TRBV24-1
abundance: many
j_gene: TRBJ2-3
CDR3nt: TGTGCCACCAGTGACCCACTAGCGGGGGGGGACACAGATACGCAGTATTTT
CDR3aa: CATSDPLAGGDTDTQYF

d_gene: TRBD2
v_gene: TRBV9
abundance: many
j_gene: TRBJ2-1
CDR3nt: TGTGCCAGCAGCGTAGGCGGGGGCTACAATGAGCAGTTCTTC
CDR3aa: CASSVGGGYNEQFF

d_gene: NA
v_gene: TRBV6-5
abundance: many
j_gene: TRBJ1-2
CDR3nt: TGTGCCAGCAGTTACGAGGGGAACTATGGCTACACCTTC
CDR3aa: CASSYEGNYGYTF

d_gene: NA
v_gene: TRBV7-6
abundance: many
j_gene: TRBJ1-1
CDR3nt: TGTGCCAGCAGCTTGGGGTTCAAGACTGAAGCTTTCTTT
CDR3aa: CASSLGFKTEAFF

d_gene: TRBD1
v_gene: TRBV19
abundance: NA
j_gene: TRBJ2-2
CDR3nt: TGTGCCAGTAGTTCCCGGGACAGGGTGACCGGGGAGCTGTTTTTT
CDR3aa: CASSSRDRVTGELFF

d_gene: NA
v_gene: TRBV13
abundance: NA
j_gene: TRBJ1-5
CDR3nt: TGTGCCAGCAGCAAACAGGGTACGAGCAATCAGCCCCAGCATTTT
CDR3aa: CASSKQGTSNQPQHF

d_gene: NA
v_gene: TRBV7-9
abundance: NA
j_gene: TRBJ2-3
CDR3nt: TGTGCCAGCAGATGGCAGGGTAGTGGGACAGATACGCAGTATTTT
CDR3aa: CASRWQGSGTDTQYF

d_gene: NA
v_gene: TRBV28
abundance: few
j_gene: TRBJ2-7
CDR3nt: TGTGCCAGCAGTCGCCCCGGGACACCCGAGCAGTACTTC
CDR3aa: CASSRPGTPEQYF

d_gene: NA
v_gene: TRBV7-9
abundance: NA
j_gene: TRBJ1-1
CDR3nt: TGTGCCAGCAGCTTAAGGTGGGAGATGCGGGGGAACACTGAAGCTTTCTTT
CDR3aa: CASSLRWEMRGNTEAFF

d_gene: TRBD1
v_gene: TRBV5-4
abundance: few
j_gene: TRBJ2-3
CDR3nt: TGTGCCAGCAGCGCCCGACAGGGTCACACAGATACGCAGTATTTT
CDR3aa: CASSARQGHTDTQYF

d_gene: TRBD1
v_gene: TRBV28
abundance: many
j_gene: TRBJ2-3
CDR3nt: TGTGCCAGCATTCGGGACAGGGCAGATACGCAGTATTTT
CDR3aa: CASIRDRADTQYF

d_gene: NA
v_gene: TRBV14
abundance: NA
j_gene: TRBJ2-7
CDR3nt: TGTGCCAGCAGCCCAGGATGGTCTGGTGACGAGCAGTACTTC
CDR3aa: CASSPGWSGDEQYF

d_gene: NA
v_gene: TRBV4-1
abundance: NA
j_gene: TRBJ1-2
CDR3nt: TGCGCCAGCAGCCAAGATCGAAATACCGGGACTGGCTATGGCTACACCTTC
CDR3aa: CASSQDRNTGTGYGYTF

d_gene: NA
v_gene: TRBV5-4
abundance: NA
j_gene: TRBJ2-1
CDR3nt: TGTGCCAGCAGCTTGGCCCCGGTCGATGAGCAGTTCTTC
CDR3aa: CASSLAPVDEQFF

d_gene: TRBD1
v_gene: TRBV2
abundance: NA
j_gene: TRBJ2-7
CDR3nt: TGTGCCAGCAGTTCGGACAGGGGGCAGTACGAGCAGTACTTC
CDR3aa: CASSSDRGQYEQYF

d_gene: TRBD1
v_gene: TRBV27
abundance: many
j_gene: TRBJ2-7
CDR3nt: TGTGCCAGCAGTTCAACCGGGACAGGCGGCTCCTACGAGCAGTACTTC
CDR3aa: CASSSTGTGGSYEQYF

d_gene: NA
v_gene: TRBV11-3
abundance: NA
j_gene: TRBJ2-4
CDR3nt: TGTGCCAGCAGCTCCTCACAGGGAAACATTCAGTACTTC
CDR3aa: CASSSSQGNIQYF

d_gene: TRBD2
v_gene: TRBV7-9
abundance: many
j_gene: TRBJ2-3
CDR3nt: TGTGCCAGCAGCCCCCCCCTAGCGGGCACAGATACGCAGTATTTT
CDR3aa: CASSPPLAGTDTQYF

d_gene: TRBD1
v_gene: TRBV5-1
abundance: NA
j_gene: TRBJ2-3
CDR3nt: TGCGCCAGCTCTACCGGACAGGCTTTAGGGGATACGCAGTATTTT
CDR3aa: CASSTGQALGDTQYF

d_gene: NA
v_gene: TRBV28
abundance: NA
j_gene: TRBJ2-7
CDR3nt: TGTGCCAGCAGCTCATCCGGGACGGATTCCTACGAGCAGTACTTC
CDR3aa: CASSSSGTDSYEQYF

d_gene: NA
v_gene: TRBV7-2
abundance: many
j_gene: TRBJ1-4
CDR3nt: TGTGCCAGCAGCCCCTTCCTCCCAGAAAAACTGTTTTTT
CDR3aa: CASSPFLPEKLFF

d_gene: NA
v_gene: TRBV5-1
abundance: many
j_gene: TRBJ1-1
CDR3nt: TGCGCCAGCAGCTCCGACCCAGGGGTCACTGAAGCTTTCTTT
CDR3aa: CASSSDPGVTEAFF

d_gene: NA
v_gene: TRBV18
abundance: many
j_gene: TRBJ2-5
CDR3nt: TGTGCCAGCTCTCGCAGGGAGGAAGAGACCCAGTACTTC
CDR3aa: CASSRREEETQYF

d_gene: NA
v_gene: TRBV18
abundance: few
j_gene: TRBJ2-7
CDR3nt: TGTGCCAGCTCACCTCTCCGGACGGGACTCGGGGGCGAGCAGTACTTC
CDR3aa: CASSPLRTGLGGEQYF

d_gene: NA
v_gene: TRBV4-1
abundance: NA
j_gene: TRBJ2-7
CDR3nt: TGCGCCAGCAGCCAGTATTACCGGGACACAACGATGTACGAGCAGTACTTC
CDR3aa: CASSQYYRDTTMYEQYF

d_gene: NA
v_gene: TRBV6-2/TRBV6-3
abundance: many
j_gene: TRBJ2-7
CDR3nt: TGTGCCAGCACCCACCCGGGGACACCCCCCTACGAGCAGTACTTC
CDR3aa: CASTHPGTPPYEQYF

d_gene: TRBD2
v_gene: TRBV20-1
abundance: many
j_gene: TRBJ2-3
CDR3nt: TGCAGTGCTCCAACTAGCGGGGGGCCGTATACGCAGTATTTT
CDR3aa: CSAPTSGGPYTQYF

d_gene: NA
v_gene: TRBV2
abundance: many
j_gene: TRBJ1-5
CDR3nt: TGTGCCAGCTCCTTGGGGGAGAGAGGGCAGCCCCAGCATTTT
CDR3aa: CASSLGERGQPQHF

d_gene: TRBD2
v_gene: TRBV28
abundance: many
j_gene: TRBJ2-3
CDR3nt: TGTGCCAGCAGTACGGGGGGGGAGGGCCTCGAGGATACGCAGTATTTT
CDR3aa: CASSTGGEGLEDTQYF

d_gene: NA
v_gene: TRBV6-2/TRBV6-3
abundance: many
j_gene: TRBJ2-5
CDR3nt: TGTGCCAGCAGTTCAACCAGGACAGCTCCCAACCAAGAGACCCAGTACTTC
CDR3aa: CASSSTRTAPNQETQYF

d_gene: NA
v_gene: TRBV6-1
abundance: NA
j_gene: TRBJ1-3
CDR3nt: TGTGCCAGCAGTACAGCCCCGGACTCTGGAAACACCATATATTTT
CDR3aa: CASSTAPDSGNTIYF

d_gene: NA
v_gene: TRBV20-1
abundance: NA
j_gene: TRBJ1-1
CDR3nt: TGCAGTGCTAGAGGCGGGGGGGCGTACACTGAAGCTTTCTTT
CDR3aa: CSARGGGAYTEAFF

d_gene: NA
v_gene: TRBV28
abundance: many
j_gene: TRBJ1-5
CDR3nt: TGTGCCAGCAACCGGATGGTGGGTGGCAATCAGCCCCAGCATTTT
CDR3aa: CASNRMVGGNQPQHF

d_gene: TRBD1
v_gene: TRBV9
abundance: NA
j_gene: TRBJ1-1
CDR3nt: TGTGCCAGCAGCGTGTTAGACAGGGGGAACACTGAAGCTTTCTTT
CDR3aa: CASSVLDRGNTEAFF

d_gene: NA
v_gene: TRBV11-2
abundance: few
j_gene: TRBJ2-5
CDR3nt: TGTGCCAGCAGAAGAGCCGGGGCCGGAAGGTGGGAGACCCAGTACTTC
CDR3aa: CASRRAGAGRWETQYF

d_gene: TRBD1
v_gene: TRBV24-1
abundance: few
j_gene: TRBJ2-2
CDR3nt: TGTGCCACCAGTGACCTCCCGGGACAGGGGGCGGGGGAGCTGTTTTTT
CDR3aa: CATSDLPGQGAGELFF

d_gene: NA
v_gene: TRBV14
abundance: few
j_gene: TRBJ2-7
CDR3nt: TGTGCCAGCAGTCTAAGTGACAGCCTCTACGAGCAGTACTTC
CDR3aa: CASSLSDSLYEQYF